These T cell receptor beta chains were read from a single sample in a study of shared clonotypes between healthy human individuals. The assay was immunoSEQ multiplex PCR, and TCRdb's table has in-frame clones only and misses some. The data show 450,000 to 500,000 clones, with around 78% seen just once and around 13% held by the top ten. Sample: PBMCs. Every receptor here comes from a woman in her 40s in good health. Some clones in this sample may be carry-over from other donors' samples. Each CDR3 is given with its conserved first and last residue. Fields, in order: V gene, J gene, D gene, clone size, CDR3 protein, CDR3 DNA. D genes are given only for firm matches. Not all rows give a size; the values are once, few, many and, for expanded clones, a class.

V gene: TRBV28
J gene: TRBJ1-2
D gene: .
clone size: .
CDR3 protein: CASRPGYSYGYTF
CDR3 DNA: TGTGCCAGCAGACCTGGGTATAGCTATGGCTACACCTTC

V gene: TRBV7-3
J gene: TRBJ1-1
D gene: .
clone size: few
CDR3 protein: CASRRKGGTEAFF
CDR3 DNA: TGTGCCAGCAGGCGTAAGGGAGGCACTGAAGCTTTCTTT

V gene: TRBV19
J gene: TRBJ2-3
D gene: TRBD2
clone size: .
CDR3 protein: CASSIGTSGGLTDTQYF
CDR3 DNA: TGTGCCAGTAGTATTGGGACTAGCGGAGGACTCACAGATACGCAGTATTTT

V gene: TRBV5-5
J gene: TRBJ2-5
D gene: .
clone size: .
CDR3 protein: CASSFRGHYQETQYF
CDR3 DNA: TGTGCCAGCAGCTTTAGAGGACACTACCAAGAGACCCAGTACTTC

V gene: TRBV7-9
J gene: TRBJ2-5
D gene: .
clone size: .
CDR3 protein: CASSPTAIGTQYF
CDR3 DNA: TGTGCCAGCAGCCCGACAGCGATCGGGACCCAGTACTTC

V gene: TRBV29-1
J gene: TRBJ1-1
D gene: .
clone size: .
CDR3 protein: CSVAGGWGMNTEAFF
CDR3 DNA: TGCAGCGTTGCCGGGGGGTGGGGCATGAACACTGAAGCTTTCTTT

V gene: TRBV7-9
J gene: TRBJ2-7
D gene: .
clone size: .
CDR3 protein: CASRGEGNEQYF
CDR3 DNA: TGTGCCAGCAGGGGAGAAGGGAACGAGCAGTACTTC

V gene: TRBV9
J gene: TRBJ2-4
D gene: .
clone size: .
CDR3 protein: CASSVGGGAGVGVKNIQYF
CDR3 DNA: TGTGCCAGCAGCGTAGGTGGAGGGGCAGGGGTTGGTGTCAAAAACATTCAGTACTTC

V gene: TRBV6-1
J gene: TRBJ1-1
D gene: .
clone size: few
CDR3 protein: CASRTRSEAFF
CDR3 DNA: TGTGCCAGCAGAACCAGGTCTGAAGCTTTCTTT

V gene: TRBV7-9
J gene: TRBJ1-5
D gene: TRBD1
clone size: .
CDR3 protein: CASSPTGIGNQPQHF
CDR3 DNA: TGTGCCAGCAGCCCGACAGGGATCGGCAATCAGCCCCAGCATTTT

V gene: TRBV7-8
J gene: TRBJ2-3
D gene: .
clone size: .
CDR3 protein: CASSFAGDTQYF
CDR3 DNA: TGTGCCAGCAGCTTCGCTGGAGATACGCAGTATTTT

V gene: TRBV7-3
J gene: TRBJ1-1
D gene: .
clone size: .
CDR3 protein: CASSSGTEAFF
CDR3 DNA: TGTGCCAGCAGCTCCGGGACAGAAGCTTTCTTT

V gene: TRBV28
J gene: TRBJ1-2
D gene: .
clone size: .
CDR3 protein: CASSSPPYNGYTF
CDR3 DNA: TGTGCCAGCAGTTCACCCCCGTATAATGGCTACACCTTC

V gene: TRBV7-7
J gene: TRBJ2-3
D gene: .
clone size: .
CDR3 protein: CASSLSSTTDTQYF
CDR3 DNA: TGTGCCAGCAGCTTATCCAGCACCACAGATACGCAGTATTTT

V gene: TRBV28
J gene: TRBJ1-6
D gene: .
clone size: .
CDR3 protein: CASRQSSNSPLHF
CDR3 DNA: TGTGCCAGCAGACAGAGTTCCAATTCACCCCTCCACTTT

V gene: TRBV7-2
J gene: TRBJ1-1
D gene: .
clone size: .
CDR3 protein: CASSLALTGANTEAFF
CDR3 DNA: TGTGCCAGCAGCTTAGCTCTTACAGGAGCGAACACTGAAGCTTTCTTT

V gene: TRBV20-1
J gene: TRBJ2-5
D gene: .
clone size: .
CDR3 protein: CSAGEETQYF
CDR3 DNA: TGCAGTGCGGGGGAAGAGACCCAGTACTTC

V gene: TRBV6-4
J gene: TRBJ2-6
D gene: TRBD1
clone size: .
CDR3 protein: CASSETGAGANVLTF
CDR3 DNA: TGTGCCAGCAGTGAGACAGGGGCTGGGGCCAACGTCCTGACTTTC

V gene: TRBV28
J gene: TRBJ2-1
D gene: TRBD2
clone size: .
CDR3 protein: CASSFRAGGWYNEQFF
CDR3 DNA: TGTGCCAGCAGTTTCCGGGCGGGAGGATGGTACAATGAGCAGTTCTTC

V gene: TRBV18
J gene: TRBJ1-2
D gene: .
clone size: .
CDR3 protein: CASSPLQDEGYTF
CDR3 DNA: TGTGCCAGCTCACCATTGCAGGACGAGGGCTACACCTTC

V gene: TRBV30
J gene: TRBJ1-4
D gene: TRBD1
clone size: .
CDR3 protein: CAYTGQPNEKLFF
CDR3 DNA: TGTGCCTACACGGGACAGCCCAATGAAAAACTGTTTTTT

V gene: TRBV5-6
J gene: TRBJ2-2
D gene: .
clone size: .
CDR3 protein: CASRNWAREDTGELFF
CDR3 DNA: TGTGCCAGCAGAAACTGGGCGCGCGAAGACACCGGGGAGCTGTTTTTT

V gene: TRBV5-1
J gene: TRBJ2-1
D gene: TRBD1
clone size: few
CDR3 protein: CASSLAEGTGAFNEQFF
CDR3 DNA: TGCGCCAGCAGCTTGGCCGAGGGGACAGGGGCTTTCAATGAGCAGTTCTTC

V gene: TRBV5-1
J gene: TRBJ2-2
D gene: .
clone size: .
CDR3 protein: CASSPEGTGELFF
CDR3 DNA: TGCGCCAGCAGTCCTGAGGGGACCGGGGAGCTGTTTTTT

V gene: TRBV7-9
J gene: TRBJ2-5
D gene: .
clone size: .
CDR3 protein: CASSLGTVETQYF
CDR3 DNA: TGTGCCAGCAGCTTAGGGACGGTGGAGACCCAGTACTTC

V gene: TRBV11-2
J gene: TRBJ1-5
D gene: .
clone size: .
CDR3 protein: CASSSQGNSNQPQHF
CDR3 DNA: TGTGCCAGCAGCTCCCAGGGGAATAGCAATCAGCCCCAGCATTTT

V gene: TRBV10-2
J gene: TRBJ2-5
D gene: TRBD2
clone size: .
CDR3 protein: CASRGTSGRPWETQYF
CDR3 DNA: TGCGCCAGCAGAGGGACTAGCGGGCGGCCATGGGAGACCCAGTACTTC

V gene: TRBV25-1
J gene: TRBJ1-1
D gene: TRBD1
clone size: .
CDR3 protein: CASSATGGTEAFF
CDR3 DNA: TGTGCCAGCAGTGCGACAGGGGGCACTGAAGCTTTCTTT

V gene: TRBV13
J gene: TRBJ2-3
D gene: TRBD2
clone size: .
CDR3 protein: CASSPGGLAWSDTQYF
CDR3 DNA: TGTGCCAGCAGCCCTGGGGGACTAGCTTGGTCAGATACGCAGTATTTT

V gene: TRBV11-2
J gene: TRBJ2-7
D gene: .
clone size: .
CDR3 protein: CASSLAAVAYEQYF
CDR3 DNA: TGTGCCAGCAGCTTAGCTGCCGTAGCCTACGAGCAGTACTTC

V gene: TRBV6-6
J gene: TRBJ2-7
D gene: .
clone size: once
CDR3 protein: CASSYSGVYEQYF
CDR3 DNA: TGTGCCAGCAGTTACTCCGGGGTCTACGAGCAGTACTTC

V gene: TRBV15
J gene: TRBJ1-1
D gene: .
clone size: few
CDR3 protein: CATSGQANTEAFF
CDR3 DNA: TGTGCCACCAGCGGGCAAGCCAACACTGAAGCTTTCTTT

V gene: TRBV2
J gene: TRBJ1-5
D gene: .
clone size: many
CDR3 protein: CASSYGTENQPQHF
CDR3 DNA: TGTGCCAGCAGTTACGGGACGGAGAATCAGCCCCAGCATTTT

V gene: TRBV10-3
J gene: TRBJ2-1
D gene: TRBD2
clone size: .
CDR3 protein: CAISGTSGAYNEQFF
CDR3 DNA: TGTGCCATCAGTGGGACTAGCGGAGCGTACAATGAGCAGTTCTTC

V gene: TRBV6-1
J gene: TRBJ1-2
D gene: TRBD1
clone size: once
CDR3 protein: CASTQAGTVYGYTF
CDR3 DNA: TGTGCCAGCACCCAAGCGGGGACAGTCTATGGCTACACCTTC

V gene: TRBV11-2
J gene: TRBJ2-5
D gene: .
clone size: few
CDR3 protein: CASSLLRAGQETQYF
CDR3 DNA: TGTGCCAGCAGCTTACTCCGGGCGGGCCAAGAGACCCAGTACTTC

V gene: TRBV5-1
J gene: TRBJ2-1
D gene: .
clone size: .
CDR3 protein: CASSFSREYNEQFF
CDR3 DNA: TGCGCCAGCAGCTTCAGCAGGGAATACAATGAGCAGTTCTTC

V gene: TRBV5-1
J gene: TRBJ2-7
D gene: .
clone size: .
CDR3 protein: CASSLADGYEQYF
CDR3 DNA: TGCGCCAGCAGCTTGGCCGATGGTTACGAGCAGTACTTC

V gene: TRBV7-3
J gene: TRBJ2-7
D gene: .
clone size: medium-sized
CDR3 protein: CASSLTGDEQYF
CDR3 DNA: TGTGCCAGCAGCTTGACGGGGGACGAGCAGTACTTC

V gene: TRBV4-3
J gene: TRBJ2-7
D gene: .
clone size: .
CDR3 protein: CASSQVASSGYEQYF
CDR3 DNA: TGCGCCAGCAGCCAAGTTGCCTCCTCCGGCTACGAGCAGTACTTC

V gene: TRBV19
J gene: TRBJ1-1
D gene: TRBD1
clone size: once
CDR3 protein: CASSRLGQSEYEAFF
CDR3 DNA: TGTGCCAGTAGTAGGCTGGGACAGTCGGAGTATGAAGCTTTCTTT

V gene: TRBV5-6
J gene: TRBJ2-6
D gene: TRBD1
clone size: .
CDR3 protein: CASSSTRQGLKTGANVLTF
CDR3 DNA: TGTGCCAGCAGCTCAACTAGACAGGGCCTTAAAACTGGGGCCAACGTCCTGACTTTC

V gene: TRBV2
J gene: TRBJ2-2
D gene: .
clone size: .
CDR3 protein: CASGHRDTGELFF
CDR3 DNA: TGTGCCAGCGGGCACAGGGACACCGGGGAGCTGTTTTTT

V gene: TRBV7-6
J gene: TRBJ2-2
D gene: TRBD2
clone size: .
CDR3 protein: CASTFGAGSGRASTGELFF
CDR3 DNA: TGTGCCAGCACCTTCGGGGCAGGTAGCGGGAGGGCCAGCACCGGGGAGCTGTTTTTT

V gene: TRBV2
J gene: TRBJ1-5
D gene: TRBD1
clone size: .
CDR3 protein: CASRGQGLQPQHF
CDR3 DNA: TGTGCCAGCAGGGGACAGGGGCTTCAGCCCCAGCATTTT

V gene: TRBV7-2
J gene: TRBJ2-7
D gene: TRBD1
clone size: .
CDR3 protein: CASSPRDRGEQYF
CDR3 DNA: TGTGCCAGCAGCCCCCGGGACAGGGGTGAGCAGTACTTC

V gene: TRBV21-1
J gene: TRBJ1-1
D gene: .
clone size: .
CDR3 protein: CASSKLCEVAEAFF
CDR3 DNA: TGTGCCAGCAGCAAATTGTGCGAGGTCGCTGAAGCTTTCTTT

V gene: TRBV12-1
J gene: TRBJ2-7
D gene: .
clone size: .
CDR3 protein: CASTKEPGQRIYEQYF
CDR3 DNA: TGTGCCAGCACCAAGGAACCGGGACAGCGAATATACGAGCAGTACTTC

V gene: TRBV7-3
J gene: TRBJ2-1
D gene: .
clone size: .
CDR3 protein: CASTWAADSNEQFF
CDR3 DNA: TGTGCCAGCACCTGGGCGGCCGACTCCAATGAGCAGTTCTTC

V gene: TRBV7-8
J gene: TRBJ2-3
D gene: TRBD2
clone size: .
CDR3 protein: CASSTSGSSTDTQYF
CDR3 DNA: TGTGCCAGCAGCACAAGCGGGAGTAGCACAGATACGCAGTATTTT

V gene: TRBV15
J gene: TRBJ1-1
D gene: TRBD1
clone size: .
CDR3 protein: CATSRQGATEAFF
CDR3 DNA: TGTGCCACCAGCAGACAGGGGGCCACTGAAGCTTTCTTT

V gene: TRBV5-6
J gene: TRBJ1-1
D gene: .
clone size: .
CDR3 protein: CASSLDNRGATEAFF
CDR3 DNA: TGTGCCAGCAGCTTGGACAACCGTGGGGCCACTGAAGCTTTCTTT

V gene: TRBV6-1
J gene: TRBJ1-4
D gene: .
clone size: .
CDR3 protein: CASSQGRGTNEKLFF
CDR3 DNA: TGTGCCAGCAGTCAGGGCCGTGGGACTAATGAAAAACTGTTTTTT